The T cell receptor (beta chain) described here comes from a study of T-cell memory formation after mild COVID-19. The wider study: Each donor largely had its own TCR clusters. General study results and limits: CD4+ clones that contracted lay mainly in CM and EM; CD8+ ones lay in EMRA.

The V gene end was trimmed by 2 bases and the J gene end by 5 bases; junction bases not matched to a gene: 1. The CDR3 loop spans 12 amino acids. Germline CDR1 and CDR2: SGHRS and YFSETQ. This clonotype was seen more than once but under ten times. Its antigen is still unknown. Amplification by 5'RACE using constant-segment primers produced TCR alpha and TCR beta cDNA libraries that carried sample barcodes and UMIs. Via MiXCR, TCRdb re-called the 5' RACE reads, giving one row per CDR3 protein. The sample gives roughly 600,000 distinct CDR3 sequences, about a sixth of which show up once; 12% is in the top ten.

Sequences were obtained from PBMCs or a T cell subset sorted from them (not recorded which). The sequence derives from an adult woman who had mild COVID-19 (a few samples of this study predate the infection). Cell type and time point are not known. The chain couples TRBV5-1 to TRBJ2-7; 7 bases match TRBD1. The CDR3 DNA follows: TGCGCCAGCAGCTTACAGGGGCACGAGCAGTACTTC. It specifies CASSLQGHEQYF.